The clone carrying this TCR beta chain was found once. Its antigen is not known. This sample was taken from a study of Ad26.COV2.S vaccination and SARS-CoV-2 variants. Treatment described: roughly 19 received Ad26.COV2.S at low or high dose, single or two shots; 5 received placebo; per-sample allocation not given. The study sampled participants on day 63 after the first vaccine or placebo injection. Study-wide results and limits: Overall T cell responses may have been underestimated by the analyses of TCR breadth and depth. Non-spike TCR breadth was similar in vaccine and placebo recipients.

Using immunoSEQ multiplex PCR, the repertoire was profiled, and TCRdb retains in-frame clones only, with some absent. Among some 500,000 clones, 75% to 90% were seen once, and the ten largest hold roughly 2.5%. The receptor comes from a person aged 18 to 65 who received the Ad26.COV2.S COVID-19 vaccine or a placebo. The specimen comprised peripheral blood, sampled in a trial of Ad26.COV2.S vaccine versus placebo.

This CDR3 is CASCPGQWGEKLFF. In nucleotides, the CDR3 is TGTGCCAGCTGCCCGGGACAATGGGGTGAAAAACTGTTTTTT. The V and J genes are TRBV6-5 and TRBJ1-4, with D tentatively TRBD1 (6 bases). The CDR3 has 14 residues. Germline CDR1 is MNHEY and CDR2 is SVGAGI. V lost 8 bases, J lost 7 bases, and 17 bases lay in between.